This entry features one TCR beta chain sequence. Its antigen remains unknown. This sample is part of a study of cytomegalovirus exposure and HLA in healthy donors. Whole-study findings and limits: Most TCR sequences were rare, but some public TCRs occurred in many donors.

The J segment lost 7 bases and the V segment lost 0 bases, leaving 11 bases of the junction unmatched. This CDR3 is built from 17 residues. Germline CDR1 reads SGHTA; CDR2 reads FQGTGA. 60 Vbeta and 13 Jbeta primers were used in PCR. Profiling relied on immunoSEQ multiplex PCR, and the TCRdb table lists in-frame clones only, not all of them. The sample holds 200,000 to 250,000 clones, approximately 87% seen once. The clonotype comes from a human donor in good health. Sequenced input: PBMCs. The chain is built from TRBV7-3 and TRBJ2-3; TRBD1 aligns across 9 bases. CDR3 residues: CASSLTGRDRAGNTQYF. Written as DNA, the CDR3 is TGTGCCAGCAGCTTAACGGGGCGGGACAGGGCTGGTAATACGCAGTATTTT.